One T cell receptor beta chain is described in this entry. Its target is unknown. Alongside a J-beta primer mix, a sample-barcoded 5' primer served in a second PCR lasting about 7 to 11 cycles. TCRdb re-called the 5' RACE reads through MiXCR, storing one row per CDR3 protein. The data contain 1.5 million to 1.8 million distinct CDR3 sequences, roughly 43% of them singletons. These data belong to a study of blood T cells in healthy people across ages. Findings and limits, study-wide: Possibly confounding the expanded clonotype changes was the fact that donor CMV status was unknown. Age brought a roughly linear fall in TCR beta diversity measured per million T cells.

Sequenced: blood. This receptor was obtained from a woman under 30 in good health.

The CDR3 nucleotides read TGCAGCGTTAAAGGCTATGCGGGAGATTCTGGTACAGATACGCAGTATTTT. Encoded protein: CSVKGYAGDSGTDTQYF. The chain uses TRBV29-1 and TRBJ2-3, with TRBD2 matching 7 bases. In germline, CDR1 is SQVTM, CDR2 ANQGSEA. The CDR3 length is 17 residues. The V and J ends lost 5 bases and 3 bases, in that order; junction bases with no gene match: 17.